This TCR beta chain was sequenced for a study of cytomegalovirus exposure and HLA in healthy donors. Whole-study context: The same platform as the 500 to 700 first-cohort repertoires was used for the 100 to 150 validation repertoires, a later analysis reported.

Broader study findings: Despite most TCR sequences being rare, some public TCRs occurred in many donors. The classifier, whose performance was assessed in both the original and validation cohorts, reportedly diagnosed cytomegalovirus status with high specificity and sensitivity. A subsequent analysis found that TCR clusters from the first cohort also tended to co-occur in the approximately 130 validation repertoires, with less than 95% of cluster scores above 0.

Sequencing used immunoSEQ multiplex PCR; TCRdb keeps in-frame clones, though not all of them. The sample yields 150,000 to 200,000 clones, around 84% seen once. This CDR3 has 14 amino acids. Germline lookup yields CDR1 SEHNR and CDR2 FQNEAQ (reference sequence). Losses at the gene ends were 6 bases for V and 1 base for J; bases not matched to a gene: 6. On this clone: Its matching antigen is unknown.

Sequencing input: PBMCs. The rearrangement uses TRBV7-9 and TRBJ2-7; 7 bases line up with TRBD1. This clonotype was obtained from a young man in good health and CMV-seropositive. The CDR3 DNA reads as TGTGCCAGCAGTTCCGGGACAGCATCCTACGAGCAGTACTTC. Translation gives CASSSGTASYEQYF.